These T cell receptor beta chains were read from a single sample in a study of T cells in Graves' hyperthyroidism and ophthalmopathy. Each CDR3 protein is one row after TCRdb ran MiXCR on the multiplex PCR reads. The sample holds 300,000 to 450,000 distinct CDR3 sequences, 15% to 18% seen once. The specimen sequenced was blood. The receptors were gathered from a woman aged 18-29 years with Graves' hyperthyroidism that later progressed to Graves' ophthalmopathy. Each CDR3 is given with its conserved first and last residue. Each record gives: CDR3 protein, CDR3 DNA, clone size, CDR3 length, D gene, J gene, V gene. The D gene is left open where the match is weak. Not all rows give a size; the values are once, few, many and, for expanded clones, a class.

cdr3_aa: CASSLTTKITIQYF; cdr3_nt: TGTGCCAGCAGCCTTACGACTAAAATAACCATTCAGTACTTC; clone_size: NA; cdr3_length: 14; d_call: NA; j_call: TRBJ2-4; v_call: TRBV3-1
cdr3_aa: CASSLDMAEAFF; cdr3_nt: TGTGCCAGCAGCCTTGATATGGCTGAAGCTTTCTTT; clone_size: few; cdr3_length: 12; d_call: NA; j_call: TRBJ1-1; v_call: TRBV5-8
cdr3_aa: CATSDGLAVNTGELFF; cdr3_nt: TGTGCCACCAGTGACGGACTAGCGGTGAACACCGGGGAGCTGTTTTTT; clone_size: few; cdr3_length: 16; d_call: TRBD2; j_call: TRBJ2-2; v_call: TRBV24-1
cdr3_aa: CASSVDTVAYNEQFF; cdr3_nt: TGTGCCAGCAGCGTAGACACGGTAGCCTACAATGAGCAGTTCTTC; clone_size: NA; cdr3_length: 15; d_call: NA; j_call: TRBJ2-1; v_call: TRBV9
cdr3_aa: CASSYWTGYNEQFF; cdr3_nt: TGTGCCAGCAGTTACTGGACAGGGTACAATGAGCAGTTCTTC; clone_size: many; cdr3_length: 14; d_call: TRBD1; j_call: TRBJ2-1; v_call: TRBV28
cdr3_aa: CASTPGLAVDTQYF; cdr3_nt: TGTGCCAGCACCCCGGGACTAGCGGTAGATACGCAGTATTTT; clone_size: few; cdr3_length: 14; d_call: TRBD2; j_call: TRBJ2-3; v_call: TRBV12-3/TRBV12-4
cdr3_aa: CASMGTTGPPRYSNQPQHF; cdr3_nt: TGTGCCAGTATGGGAACTACAGGGCCGCCCCGTTATAGCAATCAGCCCCAGCATTTT; clone_size: NA; cdr3_length: 19; d_call: NA; j_call: TRBJ1-5; v_call: TRBV19
cdr3_aa: CSASGQESYNEQFF; cdr3_nt: TGCAGTGCTAGTGGCCAGGAATCCTACAATGAGCAGTTCTTC; clone_size: few; cdr3_length: 14; d_call: NA; j_call: TRBJ2-1; v_call: TRBV20-1
cdr3_aa: CASSPRVSSNTGELFF; cdr3_nt: TGTGCCAGCAGTCCCAGGGTCTCGTCGAACACCGGGGAGCTGTTTTTT; clone_size: many; cdr3_length: 16; d_call: NA; j_call: TRBJ2-2; v_call: TRBV27
cdr3_aa: CASRLAGINTEAFF; cdr3_nt: TGTGCCAGCAGGCTCGCAGGAATTAACACTGAAGCTTTCTTT; clone_size: many; cdr3_length: 14; d_call: NA; j_call: TRBJ1-1; v_call: TRBV7-9
cdr3_aa: CASSMGARQPQHF; cdr3_nt: TGTGCCAGTAGTATGGGGGCGCGACAGCCCCAGCATTTT; clone_size: NA; cdr3_length: 13; d_call: NA; j_call: TRBJ1-5; v_call: TRBV19
cdr3_aa: CSVVPPGLAGVEQYF; cdr3_nt: TGCAGCGTTGTCCCTCCGGGACTAGCGGGAGTCGAGCAGTACTTC; clone_size: NA; cdr3_length: 15; d_call: TRBD2; j_call: TRBJ2-7; v_call: TRBV29-1
cdr3_aa: CASSRSFEGASRETQYF; cdr3_nt: TGTGCCAGTAGTAGATCTTTCGAGGGGGCGTCTCGAGAGACCCAGTACTTC; clone_size: few; cdr3_length: 17; d_call: TRBD1; j_call: TRBJ2-5; v_call: TRBV19
cdr3_aa: CSGASGYNEQFF; cdr3_nt: TGCAGTGGAGCTAGCGGATACAATGAGCAGTTCTTC; clone_size: NA; cdr3_length: 12; d_call: TRBD2; j_call: TRBJ2-1; v_call: TRBV20-1
cdr3_aa: CASSLGQAPEAFF; cdr3_nt: TGTGCCAGCAGCCTAGGACAGGCACCTGAAGCTTTCTTT; clone_size: many; cdr3_length: 13; d_call: TRBD1; j_call: TRBJ1-1; v_call: TRBV12-3/TRBV12-4
cdr3_aa: CASSPASPGDNSPLHF; cdr3_nt: TGTGCCAGCAGCCCTGCGAGCCCTGGGGATAATTCACCCCTCCACTTT; clone_size: NA; cdr3_length: 16; d_call: NA; j_call: TRBJ1-6; v_call: TRBV3-1
cdr3_aa: CASSLKQYF; cdr3_nt: TGTGCCAGCAGTTTAAAGCAGTACTTC; clone_size: few; cdr3_length: 9; d_call: NA; j_call: TRBJ2-7; v_call: TRBV27
cdr3_aa: CASSSGWGDGVALDEQFF; cdr3_nt: TGTGCCAGCAGCTCGGGGTGGGGGGATGGAGTAGCCCTGGATGAGCAGTTCTTC; clone_size: few; cdr3_length: 18; d_call: NA; j_call: TRBJ2-1; v_call: TRBV5-8
cdr3_aa: CASSPPSRRDTEAFF; cdr3_nt: TGTGCCAGCTCACCTCCGTCCCGCCGAGACACTGAAGCTTTCTTT; clone_size: many; cdr3_length: 15; d_call: NA; j_call: TRBJ1-1; v_call: TRBV18
cdr3_aa: CATSSPFGADEQYF; cdr3_nt: NA; clone_size: few; cdr3_length: 14; d_call: NA; j_call: TRBJ2-7; v_call: TRBV15
cdr3_aa: CASGRFLGPYEQYF; cdr3_nt: TGTGCCAGCGGCCGATTTCTGGGTCCCTACGAGCAGTACTTC; clone_size: NA; cdr3_length: 14; d_call: NA; j_call: TRBJ2-7; v_call: TRBV6-1
cdr3_aa: CAWRDRRSSGANVLTF; cdr3_nt: TGTGCCTGGAGGGACAGGAGGAGCTCTGGGGCCAACGTCCTGACTTTC; clone_size: NA; cdr3_length: 16; d_call: TRBD1; j_call: TRBJ2-6; v_call: TRBV30
cdr3_aa: CASGLVLSSESSYNEQFF; cdr3_nt: TGTGCTAGTGGTTTGGTACTTAGTTCGGAGAGCTCCTACAATGAGCAGTTCTTC; clone_size: NA; cdr3_length: 18; d_call: NA; j_call: TRBJ2-1; v_call: TRBV12-5
cdr3_aa: CASSRQGTNSPLHF; cdr3_nt: TGTGCCAGCAGCCGACAGGGGACTAATTCACCCCTCCACTTT; clone_size: NA; cdr3_length: 14; d_call: TRBD1; j_call: TRBJ1-6; v_call: TRBV5-6
cdr3_aa: CASSLEGGNEQFF; cdr3_nt: TGTGCCAGCAGCTTAGAAGGCGGGAATGAGCAGTTCTTC; clone_size: many; cdr3_length: 13; d_call: NA; j_call: TRBJ2-1; v_call: TRBV7-2
cdr3_aa: CASSLLENVDTQYF; cdr3_nt: TGTGCCAGCAGCTTGCTGGAGAATGTAGATACGCAGTATTTT; clone_size: many; cdr3_length: 14; d_call: NA; j_call: TRBJ2-3; v_call: TRBV11-2
cdr3_aa: CASSPGQGGGEQYF; cdr3_nt: TGTGCCAGCTCACCGGGACAGGGGGGTGGCGAGCAGTACTTC; clone_size: few; cdr3_length: 14; d_call: TRBD1; j_call: TRBJ2-7; v_call: TRBV18
cdr3_aa: CASSWPRNYGYTF; cdr3_nt: TGTGCCAGCAGTTGGCCGCGTAACTATGGCTACACCTTC; clone_size: many; cdr3_length: 13; d_call: NA; j_call: TRBJ1-2; v_call: TRBV28
cdr3_aa: CAVLGPGGLEQYF; cdr3_nt: TGTGCCGTCTTGGGGCCAGGGGGCCTCGAGCAGTACTTC; clone_size: NA; cdr3_length: 13; d_call: TRBD1; j_call: TRBJ2-7; v_call: TRBV3-1
cdr3_aa: CASSYSWGETKNIQYF; cdr3_nt: TGTGCCAGCAGTTACTCCTGGGGGGAAACCAAAAACATTCAGTACTTC; clone_size: many; cdr3_length: 16; d_call: NA; j_call: TRBJ2-4; v_call: TRBV6-6
cdr3_aa: CASSLRDSYSGANVLTF; cdr3_nt: TGTGCCAGCAGCCTCCGGGACAGTTACTCTGGGGCCAACGTCCTGACTTTC; clone_size: NA; cdr3_length: 17; d_call: TRBD1; j_call: TRBJ2-6; v_call: TRBV7-6
cdr3_aa: CASSFGTSGGSSYNEQFF; cdr3_nt: TGTGCCAGCAGTTTTGGGACTAGCGGGGGAAGCTCCTACAATGAGCAGTTCTTC; clone_size: many; cdr3_length: 18; d_call: TRBD2; j_call: TRBJ2-1; v_call: TRBV27
cdr3_aa: CASSGGLGGGGETQYF; cdr3_nt: TGCGCCAGCAGCGGAGGACTAGGGGGAGGCGGGGAGACCCAGTACTTC; clone_size: NA; cdr3_length: 16; d_call: NA; j_call: TRBJ2-5; v_call: TRBV5-1
cdr3_aa: CAWSPGSDDEQFF; cdr3_nt: TGTGCCTGGAGTCCCGGGTCGGACGATGAGCAGTTCTTC; clone_size: NA; cdr3_length: 13; d_call: NA; j_call: TRBJ2-1; v_call: TRBV30
cdr3_aa: CASSLDRGGPEAFF; cdr3_nt: TGTGCCAGCAGCTTAGATCGAGGGGGCCCTGAAGCTTTCTTT; clone_size: many; cdr3_length: 14; d_call: TRBD1; j_call: TRBJ1-1; v_call: TRBV11-2
cdr3_aa: CASSFTGLATDTQYF; cdr3_nt: TGTGCCAGCAGTTTCACGGGACTAGCCACAGATACGCAGTATTTT; clone_size: many; cdr3_length: 15; d_call: TRBD2; j_call: TRBJ2-3; v_call: TRBV27
cdr3_aa: CASSGLAGGQAASYNEQFF; cdr3_nt: TGTGCCAGCTCGGGACTAGCGGGAGGGCAGGCGGCATCCTACAATGAGCAGTTCTTC; clone_size: many; cdr3_length: 19; d_call: TRBD2; j_call: TRBJ2-1; v_call: TRBV2
cdr3_aa: CASTLEAATSTDTQYF; cdr3_nt: TGTGCCAGCACCCTCGAGGCGGCGACTAGCACAGATACGCAGTATTTT; clone_size: few; cdr3_length: 16; d_call: NA; j_call: TRBJ2-3; v_call: TRBV7-9
cdr3_aa: CASSEALGGTDTQYF; cdr3_nt: TGTGCCAGCAGTGAAGCTCTCGGCGGCACAGATACGCAGTATTTT; clone_size: NA; cdr3_length: 15; d_call: NA; j_call: TRBJ2-3; v_call: TRBV6-1
cdr3_aa: CASSEYQVAYNEQFF; cdr3_nt: TGTGCCAGCAGTGAATATCAGGTCGCCTACAATGAGCAGTTCTTC; clone_size: many; cdr3_length: 15; d_call: NA; j_call: TRBJ2-1; v_call: TRBV6-1
cdr3_aa: CSAIGVGSPYNEQFF; cdr3_nt: TGCAGTGCTATCGGGGTCGGGAGCCCCTACAATGAGCAGTTCTTC; clone_size: many; cdr3_length: 15; d_call: NA; j_call: TRBJ2-1; v_call: TRBV20-1
cdr3_aa: CSARYGVGQPQHF; cdr3_nt: TGCAGTGCTAGATACGGGGTGGGTCAGCCCCAGCATTTT; clone_size: many; cdr3_length: 13; d_call: NA; j_call: TRBJ1-5; v_call: TRBV20-1
cdr3_aa: CASTPEYDTGELFF; cdr3_nt: TGTGCCAGCACGCCGGAGTACGACACCGGGGAGCTGTTTTTT; clone_size: NA; cdr3_length: 14; d_call: NA; j_call: TRBJ2-2; v_call: TRBV7-9
cdr3_aa: CASSLSGSHGETQYF; cdr3_nt: TGTGCCAGCAGTTTATCGGGATCCCACGGAGAGACCCAGTACTTC; clone_size: many; cdr3_length: 15; d_call: NA; j_call: TRBJ2-5; v_call: TRBV27
cdr3_aa: CASSLGGGSAITLASYNDQFF; cdr3_nt: TGTGCCAGCAGCTTGGGCGGTGGGTCCGCCATAACACTAGCCTCCTACAATGATCAGTTCTTC; clone_size: NA; cdr3_length: 21; d_call: NA; j_call: TRBJ2-1; v_call: TRBV7-2
cdr3_aa: CASDAGTGGTEAFF; cdr3_nt: TGTGCCAGCGACGCCGGGACAGGGGGCACTGAAGCTTTCTTT; clone_size: NA; cdr3_length: 14; d_call: TRBD1; j_call: TRBJ1-1; v_call: TRBV9
cdr3_aa: CASSPTSSSGRTGYEQYF; cdr3_nt: TGTGCCAGCAGCCCAACCTCATCTAGCGGGAGGACCGGCTACGAGCAGTACTTC; clone_size: NA; cdr3_length: 18; d_call: TRBD2; j_call: TRBJ2-7; v_call: TRBV11-2
cdr3_aa: CASSAPGLAGDYNEQFF; cdr3_nt: TGTGCCAGCAGTGCCCCGGGACTAGCGGGGGACTACAATGAGCAGTTCTTC; clone_size: NA; cdr3_length: 17; d_call: TRBD2; j_call: TRBJ2-1; v_call: TRBV25-1
cdr3_aa: CAISESGNEKLFF; cdr3_nt: TGTGCCATCAGTGAGTCGGGAAATGAAAAACTGTTTTTT; clone_size: many; cdr3_length: 13; d_call: NA; j_call: TRBJ1-4; v_call: TRBV10-3
cdr3_aa: CASSFLLAGTDTQYF; cdr3_nt: TGTGCCAGCAGTTTTCTACTAGCGGGCACAGATACGCAGTATTTT; clone_size: many; cdr3_length: 15; d_call: TRBD2; j_call: TRBJ2-3; v_call: TRBV12-3/TRBV12-4
cdr3_aa: CASSSGGDTQYF; cdr3_nt: TGTGCCAGCAGTTCAGGGGGAGATACGCAGTATTTT; clone_size: many; cdr3_length: 12; d_call: TRBD1; j_call: TRBJ2-3; v_call: TRBV12-3/TRBV12-4
cdr3_aa: CSVEERTGQGFGSGANVLTF; cdr3_nt: TGCAGCGTTGAAGAGAGAACGGGACAGGGTTTCGGATCTGGGGCCAACGTCCTGACTTTC; clone_size: NA; cdr3_length: 20; d_call: TRBD1; j_call: TRBJ2-6; v_call: TRBV29-1
cdr3_aa: CASSLSASGRFMLNEQFF; cdr3_nt: TGTGCCAGCAGTTTATCGGCTAGCGGGAGATTTATGTTGAATGAGCAGTTCTTC; clone_size: many; cdr3_length: 18; d_call: TRBD2; j_call: TRBJ2-1; v_call: TRBV27
cdr3_aa: CASSPQTSGIYEQYF; cdr3_nt: TGCGCCAGCAGCCCGCAGACTAGCGGGATCTACGAGCAGTACTTC; clone_size: NA; cdr3_length: 15; d_call: TRBD2; j_call: TRBJ2-7; v_call: TRBV5-1
cdr3_aa: CASSLLPRDLANTGELFF; cdr3_nt: TGTGCCAGCTCTCTACTTCCCAGAGACTTGGCGAACACCGGGGAGCTGTTTTTT; clone_size: NA; cdr3_length: 18; d_call: NA; j_call: TRBJ2-2; v_call: TRBV18